This is a list of T cell receptor beta chains from one sample in a study of shared clonotypes between healthy human individuals. Measured with immunoSEQ multiplex PCR; TCRdb has only the in-frame clones, and not every one. This table holds 450,000 to 650,000 clones, 70% to 80% found once. Sequencing input: PBMCs. Receptors were obtained from a woman between 40 and 55 years old in good health. Some clones in this sample may be carry-over from other donors' samples. CDR3s include the opening cysteine and the closing phenylalanine or tryptophan. The D gene is left open where the match is weak. Size is stated for part of the rows, as once, few or many counts, or as a class when the clone is expanded.

d_gene: TRBD2; abundance: once; j_gene: TRBJ2-1; v_gene: TRBV7-6; CDR3nt: TGTGCCAGCATGCAACCGGCGGGAGTCCTTCCCTACAATGAGCAGTTCTTC; CDR3aa: CASMQPAGVLPYNEQFF
d_gene: -; abundance: -; j_gene: TRBJ1-1; v_gene: TRBV27; CDR3nt: TGTGCCAGCAGTTTAACCCCCAGCGCCTTGGACACTGAAGCTTTCTTT; CDR3aa: CASSLTPSALDTEAFF
d_gene: TRBD1; abundance: -; j_gene: TRBJ1-5; v_gene: TRBV19; CDR3nt: TGTGCCAGTAGTCCCGGACAGGGAGGTCAGCCCCAGCATTTT; CDR3aa: CASSPGQGGQPQHF
d_gene: -; abundance: once; j_gene: TRBJ1-2; v_gene: TRBV30; CDR3nt: TGTGCCTGGGCCCTTTTAGGCAGAATCACCTTC; CDR3aa: CAWALLGRITF
d_gene: TRBD2; abundance: -; j_gene: TRBJ2-2; v_gene: TRBV7-3; CDR3nt: TGTGCCAGCAGCGTAATAGCGGGAGGGTACACCGGGGAGCTGTTTTTT; CDR3aa: CASSVIAGGYTGELFF
d_gene: -; abundance: -; j_gene: TRBJ2-1; v_gene: TRBV7-9; CDR3nt: TGTGCCAGCAGCCCACTTACCGCCGGTTCCTACAATGAGCAGTTCTTC; CDR3aa: CASSPLTAGSYNEQFF
d_gene: -; abundance: few; j_gene: TRBJ1-2; v_gene: TRBV11-2; CDR3nt: TGTGCCAGCAGCGTCGACAGCTATGGCTACACCTTC; CDR3aa: CASSVDSYGYTF
d_gene: TRBD1; abundance: -; j_gene: TRBJ1-1; v_gene: TRBV9; CDR3nt: TGTGCCAGCAGCGGAGCAGGGGGCGGGAACACTGAAGCTTTCTTT; CDR3aa: CASSGAGGGNTEAFF
d_gene: -; abundance: many; j_gene: TRBJ2-7; v_gene: TRBV2; CDR3nt: TGTGCCAGCAGCAGGGGTCGCTCCTACGAGCAGTACTTC; CDR3aa: CASSRGRSYEQYF
d_gene: -; abundance: few; j_gene: TRBJ2-5; v_gene: TRBV9; CDR3nt: TGTGCCAGCAGCGAACGTTCTTATATGGAGACCCAGTACTTC; CDR3aa: CASSERSYMETQYF
d_gene: -; abundance: -; j_gene: TRBJ2-1; v_gene: TRBV18; CDR3nt: TGTGCCAGCTCACCGTCAGATTACAATGAGCAGTTCTTC; CDR3aa: CASSPSDYNEQFF
d_gene: TRBD2; abundance: few; j_gene: TRBJ2-1; v_gene: TRBV10-1; CDR3nt: TGCGCCAGCAGTGAGGTACTAGCGAATATCAATGAGCAGTTCTTC; CDR3aa: CASSEVLANINEQFF
d_gene: TRBD1; abundance: -; j_gene: TRBJ2-7; v_gene: TRBV28; CDR3nt: TGTGCCAGCAGTTCTTGGACAGGGGAAAGCTACGAGCAGTACTTC; CDR3aa: CASSSWTGESYEQYF
d_gene: TRBD1; abundance: once; j_gene: TRBJ1-4; v_gene: TRBV18; CDR3nt: TGTGCCGGACGGACAGGCCTTAATGAAAAACTGTTTTTT; CDR3aa: CAGRTGLNEKLFF
d_gene: -; abundance: -; j_gene: TRBJ2-1; v_gene: TRBV5-1; CDR3nt: TGCGCCAGCAGCAGAAGCGGAGCCCCGATTAACAATGAGCAGTTCTTC; CDR3aa: CASSRSGAPINNEQFF
d_gene: -; abundance: few; j_gene: TRBJ1-4; v_gene: TRBV18; CDR3nt: TGTGCCAGCTCACCACGGGGGGGAACTAATGAAAAACTGTTTTTT; CDR3aa: CASSPRGGTNEKLFF
d_gene: -; abundance: once; j_gene: TRBJ2-2; v_gene: TRBV7-8; CDR3nt: TGTGCCAGCAGCTTAATGGGACAAGGGACCGGGGAGCTGTTTTTT; CDR3aa: CASSLMGQGTGELFF
d_gene: -; abundance: -; j_gene: TRBJ1-5; v_gene: TRBV27; CDR3nt: TGTGCCAGCAGTTTATCACAGGGCAATCAGCCCCAGCATTTT; CDR3aa: CASSLSQGNQPQHF
d_gene: -; abundance: -; j_gene: TRBJ2-5; v_gene: TRBV9; CDR3nt: TGTGCCAGCAGCCCGTCCCCAGTGACAGGCCAAGAGACCCAGTACTTC; CDR3aa: CASSPSPVTGQETQYF
d_gene: TRBD2; abundance: -; j_gene: TRBJ2-6; v_gene: TRBV18; CDR3nt: TGTGCCAGCTCACCATTGACTAGCGGGAGTACTGGGGCCAACGTCCTGACTTTC; CDR3aa: CASSPLTSGSTGANVLTF
d_gene: TRBD1; abundance: -; j_gene: TRBJ2-7; v_gene: TRBV19; CDR3nt: TGTGCCAGTAGTTCAAGACAGGGGGAGCAGTACTTC; CDR3aa: CASSSRQGEQYF
d_gene: TRBD2; abundance: -; j_gene: TRBJ2-7; v_gene: TRBV4-1; CDR3nt: TGCGCCAGCAGCCAAGGGCGGGAGGGCCGGTACGAGCAGTACTTC; CDR3aa: CASSQGREGRYEQYF
d_gene: -; abundance: -; j_gene: TRBJ1-4; v_gene: TRBV10-3; CDR3nt: TGTGCCATCAGTGAGTCGAGCAGGGACACTAATGAAAAACTGTTTTTT; CDR3aa: CAISESSRDTNEKLFF
d_gene: -; abundance: few; j_gene: TRBJ2-3; v_gene: TRBV28; CDR3nt: TGTGCCATCCTCGGACAGATCACAGATACGCAGTATTTT; CDR3aa: CAILGQITDTQYF
d_gene: -; abundance: -; j_gene: TRBJ2-7; v_gene: TRBV20-1; CDR3nt: TGCAGTGCCCGCCGGGACGGCGAGCAGTACTTC; CDR3aa: CSARRDGEQYF
d_gene: -; abundance: -; j_gene: TRBJ2-3; v_gene: TRBV7-8; CDR3nt: TGTGCCAGCGGATCTAGCACAGATACGCAGTATTTT; CDR3aa: CASGSSTDTQYF
d_gene: TRBD1; abundance: -; j_gene: TRBJ1-4; v_gene: TRBV7-2; CDR3nt: TGTGCCAGCAGCTTATCACCGGGACAGGGGGGAGAAAAACTGTTTTTT; CDR3aa: CASSLSPGQGGEKLFF
d_gene: -; abundance: -; j_gene: TRBJ2-7; v_gene: TRBV23-1; CDR3nt: TGCGCCAGCAGTCAATCCGCCCCCAGAACCTACGAGCAGTACTTC; CDR3aa: CASSQSAPRTYEQYF
d_gene: TRBD2; abundance: once; j_gene: TRBJ2-7; v_gene: TRBV28; CDR3nt: TGTGCCAGCAGCCAAGGGACTAGCTACGAGCAGTACTTC; CDR3aa: CASSQGTSYEQYF
d_gene: TRBD2; abundance: -; j_gene: TRBJ2-3; v_gene: TRBV10-3; CDR3nt: TGTGCCATCAGTTATAGCGGGAGCGAAGATACGCAGTATTTT; CDR3aa: CAISYSGSEDTQYF
d_gene: -; abundance: few; j_gene: TRBJ1-3; v_gene: TRBV29-1; CDR3nt: TGCAGCGTTATGCCGAGCTCTGGAAACACCATATATTTT; CDR3aa: CSVMPSSGNTIYF
d_gene: TRBD2; abundance: -; j_gene: TRBJ2-1; v_gene: TRBV18; CDR3nt: TGTGCCAGCTCACCACCTAGCGGGAGGTTTGGCAATGAGCAGTTCTTC; CDR3aa: CASSPPSGRFGNEQFF
d_gene: TRBD2; abundance: -; j_gene: TRBJ2-3; v_gene: TRBV5-1; CDR3nt: TGCGCCAGCAGCTCAATTGGGAGCGGGAGATTAGATACGCAGTATTTT; CDR3aa: CASSSIGSGRLDTQYF
d_gene: -; abundance: -; j_gene: TRBJ1-1; v_gene: TRBV19; CDR3nt: TGTGCCAGTCCCAGAGGGGCAGGCCCCCCGAACACTGAAGCTTTCTTT; CDR3aa: CASPRGAGPPNTEAFF
d_gene: -; abundance: -; j_gene: TRBJ1-5; v_gene: TRBV19; CDR3nt: TGTGCCAGTAGTACTGACGGACGCAATCAGCCCCAGCATTTT; CDR3aa: CASSTDGRNQPQHF
d_gene: -; abundance: -; j_gene: TRBJ1-4; v_gene: TRBV28; CDR3nt: TGTGCCAGCAGTATCGGTGGTGGGGCGACTAATGAAAAACTGTTTTTT; CDR3aa: CASSIGGGATNEKLFF
d_gene: -; abundance: many; j_gene: TRBJ2-3; v_gene: TRBV9; CDR3nt: TGTGCCAGCAGCGCAAGACAGATAAGCACAGATACGCAGTATTTT; CDR3aa: CASSARQISTDTQYF
d_gene: TRBD2; abundance: -; j_gene: TRBJ2-5; v_gene: TRBV18; CDR3nt: TGTGCCAGCTCAGCGCTAGCGGGAGGAGAAGAGACCCAGTACTTC; CDR3aa: CASSALAGGEETQYF
d_gene: -; abundance: -; j_gene: TRBJ2-3; v_gene: TRBV5-1; CDR3nt: TGCGCCAGCAGCTTGGGGGCGGCACGTGGGGATAGCACAGATACGCAGTATTTT; CDR3aa: CASSLGAARGDSTDTQYF
d_gene: TRBD1; abundance: -; j_gene: TRBJ1-5; v_gene: TRBV10-3; CDR3nt: TGTGCCATCAGTGAGACACAGGGGCCGGGTCAGCCCCAGCATTTT; CDR3aa: CAISETQGPGQPQHF
d_gene: TRBD1; abundance: once; j_gene: TRBJ1-4; v_gene: TRBV5-1; CDR3nt: TGCGCCAGCAGCTTGGGGACAGGGGACGAAAAACTGTTTTTT; CDR3aa: CASSLGTGDEKLFF
d_gene: -; abundance: -; j_gene: TRBJ2-2; v_gene: TRBV18; CDR3nt: TGTGCCAGCTCGCCGGGACAAGAGACCGGGGAGCTGTTTTTT; CDR3aa: CASSPGQETGELFF
d_gene: -; abundance: few; j_gene: TRBJ1-1; v_gene: TRBV10-3; CDR3nt: TGTGCCATCAGTTCGGCAGGAGGGGGAAACACTGAAGCTTTCTTT; CDR3aa: CAISSAGGGNTEAFF
d_gene: -; abundance: once; j_gene: TRBJ1-5; v_gene: TRBV16; CDR3nt: TGTGCCAGCAGCGGGGGGTTTAACCAGCCCCAGCATTTT; CDR3aa: CASSGGFNQPQHF
d_gene: -; abundance: -; j_gene: TRBJ2-7; v_gene: TRBV6-5; CDR3nt: TGTGCCAGCAGTCCCTCTAGCGCCGTCTCCTACGAGCAGTACTTC; CDR3aa: CASSPSSAVSYEQYF
d_gene: TRBD1; abundance: -; j_gene: TRBJ2-2; v_gene: TRBV4-2; CDR3nt: TGTGCCAGCAGCTCCGAACCGGGACAGGAGAACACCGGGGAGCTGTTTTTT; CDR3aa: CASSSEPGQENTGELFF
d_gene: -; abundance: once; j_gene: TRBJ2-5; v_gene: TRBV11-1; CDR3nt: TGTGCCAGCAGCCGTCAGGGGATGGAGACCCAGTACTTC; CDR3aa: CASSRQGMETQYF
d_gene: -; abundance: -; j_gene: TRBJ1-4; v_gene: TRBV5-1; CDR3nt: TGCGCCAGCAGCAACGGGGGGGTTTCTAATGAAAAACTGTTTTTT; CDR3aa: CASSNGGVSNEKLFF
d_gene: -; abundance: -; j_gene: TRBJ2-1; v_gene: TRBV5-1; CDR3nt: TGCGCCAGCAGCTTGGAAGGGGCGGGCTACAATGAGCAGTTCTTC; CDR3aa: CASSLEGAGYNEQFF
d_gene: -; abundance: -; j_gene: TRBJ2-3; v_gene: TRBV5-1; CDR3nt: TGCGCCAGCAGCCGTCTTGGGGCTGCAGATACGCAGTATTTT; CDR3aa: CASSRLGAADTQYF
d_gene: -; abundance: few; j_gene: TRBJ1-4; v_gene: TRBV5-1; CDR3nt: TGCGCCAGCAGTTTTCCTGGGAGCGGAGAAAAACTGTTTTTT; CDR3aa: CASSFPGSGEKLFF
d_gene: TRBD1; abundance: -; j_gene: TRBJ2-7; v_gene: TRBV7-9; CDR3nt: TGTGCCAGCAGCTTAGTCAACAGGGGATCCTACGAGCAGTACTTC; CDR3aa: CASSLVNRGSYEQYF
d_gene: -; abundance: -; j_gene: TRBJ2-4; v_gene: TRBV7-2; CDR3nt: TGTGCCAGCAGCTCCGGACAGAGAAACATTCAGTACTTC; CDR3aa: CASSSGQRNIQYF
d_gene: -; abundance: few; j_gene: TRBJ2-7; v_gene: TRBV4-1; CDR3nt: TGCGCCAGCAGCCTACTACCTCGACGGAGCTCCTACGAGCAGTACTTC; CDR3aa: CASSLLPRRSSYEQYF
d_gene: -; abundance: -; j_gene: TRBJ2-3; v_gene: TRBV5-1; CDR3nt: TGCGCCAGCAGCTTGACAGGTGGACGGACAGATACGCAGTATTTT; CDR3aa: CASSLTGGRTDTQYF
d_gene: -; abundance: -; j_gene: TRBJ1-1; v_gene: TRBV5-1; CDR3nt: TGCGCCAGCAGCTTGGGCAGACTGAACACTGAAGCTTTCTTT; CDR3aa: CASSLGRLNTEAFF
d_gene: TRBD2; abundance: -; j_gene: TRBJ2-1; v_gene: TRBV5-1; CDR3nt: TGCGCCAGCAGCTTGGCCGTTAGCGGGGGCGAGCAGTTCTTC; CDR3aa: CASSLAVSGGEQFF
d_gene: TRBD1; abundance: -; j_gene: TRBJ2-5; v_gene: TRBV11-2; CDR3nt: TGTGCCAGCAGGCGGACAGGGGGAGAGACCCAGTACTTC; CDR3aa: CASRRTGGETQYF
d_gene: -; abundance: -; j_gene: TRBJ2-1; v_gene: TRBV18; CDR3nt: TGTGCCAGCTCACCTACACTAAGCTCCTACAATGAGCAGTTCTTC; CDR3aa: CASSPTLSSYNEQFF